Shown below are 23 T cell receptor beta chains from a single sample sequenced in a study of response to subunit inactivated influenza vaccine. One entry per CDR3 protein results from TCRdb running MiXCR on the RT-PCR reads. The sample consists of around 170,000 distinct CDR3 sequences, approximately 11% of them appearing once. Material: CD8+ T cells sorted from PBMCs, obtained around 2 years after vaccination. All receptors derive from a man aged 45 to 70 who received an inactivated influenza vaccine.

The rearrangement uses TRBV11-2 and TRBJ2-1; a weak D match, TRBD1 (5 bases). Germline values: CDR1 SGHAT, CDR2 FQNNGV. The CDR3 has 18 residues. Trimming took 5 bases from V and 0 from J, leaving 20 bases between them. The CDR3 is CASSLTYRSRSSYNEQFF. The CDR3 nucleotides are TGTGCCAGCAGCCTCACGTACAGGTCCCGTAGCTCCTACAATGAGCAGTTCTTC.

The J gene is TRBJ2-3, the V gene TRBV4-3; 11 nucleotides agree with TRBD2. The CDR3 loop spans 19 amino acids. Germline CDR1 and CDR2: LGHNA and YSLEER. J lost 3 bases, V lost 1 base, and 12 bases had no gene match. The CDR3 nucleotides are TGCGCCAGCAGCCAAGTATCTAGCGGGGGGACCATTAGAACAGATACGCAGTATTTT. Translation gives CASSQVSSGGTIRTDTQYF.

This clonotype was counted many times. The chain is built from TRBV27 and TRBJ2-1; 12 nucleotides line up with TRBD2. The germline V gene encodes CDR1 MNHEY and CDR2 SMNVEV (reference sequence). The CDR3 loop spans 14 amino acids. The J segment lost 7 bases and the V segment lost 6 bases, leaving 4 bases of the junction unmatched. CDR3 sequence: CASRLAGGMNEQFF. The CDR3 bases are TGTGCCAGCAGGCTAGCGGGGGGGATGAATGAGCAGTTCTTC.

This clonotype was picked up a small number of times. CDR3 residues: CASSVRLNTEAFF. As DNA, the CDR3 is TGTGCCAGCAGCGTGCGACTGAACACTGAAGCTTTCTTT. The chain employs TRBV9 and TRBJ1-1; D not certain. This CDR3 has 13 residues. Per germline, CDR1 SGDLS and CDR2 YYNGEE. The V gene lost 2 bases and the J gene lost 0 bases, with 5 bases spanning the gap.

The table lists this clonotype with many counts. The chain is built from TRBV5-1 and TRBJ1-1; tentative D call: TRBD1 (5 bases). The CDR3 runs to 14 residues. In germline, CDR1 is SGHRS, CDR2 YFSETQ. Deletions cut 3 bases from V and 0 bases from J, with 9 bases between. As DNA, the CDR3 is TGCGCCAGCAGCTGGACGGACATGAACACTGAAGCTTTCTTT. Amino acid sequence: CASSWTDMNTEAFF.

This clonotype has ten or more counts. The DNA of the CDR3 is TGTGCCAGCAGCGTAGCCCAGGGCTTCGGGACTGAAGCTTTCTTT. This gives the protein CASSVAQGFGTEAFF. This rearrangement joins TRBV9 to TRBJ1-1, with D perhaps TRBD1 (5 bases). The germline V and J ends were trimmed by 0 bases and 5 bases, with 14 bases remaining between them. The CDR3 is 15 amino acids. Germline V gene sequence: CDR1 SGDLS, CDR2 YYNGEE.

In its sample, this clonotype was seen a few times. The rearrangement uses TRBV10-3 and TRBJ2-2; 7 positions match TRBD1. After removal of 6 bases from V and 0 bases from J, the junction contained 13 bases not matched to a gene. Germline loops: CDR1 ENHRY, CDR2 SYGVKD. There are 18 residues in the CDR3. CDR3 nucleotide sequence: TGTGCCATCAGCCGATCTACAGGGGCTGGAGCGAACACCGGGGAGCTGTTTTTT. Translation: CAISRSTGAGANTGELFF.

At least ten counts were recorded for this clonotype. V and J are TRBV20-1 and TRBJ2-1; 8 nucleotides match TRBD2. The length of the CDR3 is 16 residues. V gave up 0 bases and J gave up 2 bases; unmatched junction bases: 6. Germline CDR1 and CDR2: DFQATT and SNEGSKA (reference sequence). This chain's CDR3 is CSARDGREGPYNEQFF. CDR3 nucleotide sequence: TGCAGTGCTAGAGATGGACGGGAGGGCCCCTACAATGAGCAGTTCTTC.

This rearrangement joins TRBV27 to TRBJ2-5; 13 bases are shared with TRBD2. Germline loops: CDR1 MNHEY, CDR2 SMNVEV (reference sequence). V shed 5 bases, J shed 1 base, and the junction held 4 bases outside the gene matches. The CDR3 runs 16 residues. The CDR3 spells CASSLLAGGPQETQYF. In DNA, the CDR3 is TGTGCCAGCAGTCTACTAGCGGGAGGGCCCCAAGAGACCCAGTACTTC.

This clonotype appeared a few times. V and J are TRBV4-2 and TRBJ2-3; TRBD1 aligns across 11 bases. CDR1 is LGHNA and CDR2 is YNFKEQ in the germline V gene. CDR3 length: 16 amino acids. The ends lost 3 bases at V and 3 bases at J; junction bases unmatched: 5. The CDR3 loop is CASSHPGTGGTDTQYF. The CDR3 DNA reads as TGTGCCAGCAGCCACCCCGGGACAGGGGGTACAGATACGCAGTATTTT.

The sample holds many counts of this clonotype. V and J are TRBV12-3 or TRBV12-4 and TRBJ2-7, with TRBD1 matching over 8 bases. The ends lost 6 bases at V and 5 bases at J; junction bases unmatched: 12. This CDR3 region has 15 residues. The DNA of the CDR3 is TGTGCCAGCAGCCGGGGGCAGGGGGCCTATAACGAGCAGTACTTC. This encodes CASSRGQGAYNEQYF.

This clonotype was seen ten or more times. The chain couples TRBV27 to TRBJ2-2; D not certain. CDR3 length: 18 residues. Germline V CDR1 and CDR2: MNHEY, SMNVEV (reference sequence). V was trimmed by 5 bases and J by 0 bases, leaving 19 bases between them. This chain's CDR3 is CASSPLPGSRANTGELFF. In nucleotides, the CDR3 is TGTGCCAGCAGTCCCCTCCCCGGGTCAAGAGCGAACACCGGGGAGCTGTTTTTT.

This clonotype was seen only a few times. The V and J genes are TRBV7-3 and TRBJ2-1, with 8 positions matching TRBD2. The CDR3 consists of 15 residues. V shed 5 bases and J 1 base; nucleotides not matched to a gene: 4. Per germline, CDR1 SGHTA and CDR2 FQGTGA. The CDR3, as DNA: TGTGCCAGCAGCATAGCGGGGCCTTCCTACAATGAGCAGTTCTTC. As protein: CASSIAGPSYNEQFF.

This clonotype was counted only a few times. The chain joins TRBV15 to TRBJ2-1; the match to TRBD2 covers 9 bases. The CDR3 is 16 residues long. Losses at the gene ends were 5 bases for V and 5 bases for J; bases not matched to a gene: 10. CDR1 LNHNV and CDR2 YYDKDF come from the germline V gene (reference sequence). CDR3 nucleotide sequence: TGTGCCACCAGCGGACGATTAGCGGGAGTGAACAATGAGCAGTTCTTC. This codes for CATSGRLAGVNNEQFF.

This clonotype came up a few times. CDR3: CASSQEAFGGYEQYF. CDR3 in DNA: TGCGCCAGCAGCCAAGAAGCCTTCGGGGGCTACGAGCAGTACTTC. This chain links TRBV4-1 with TRBJ2-7, with D tentatively TRBD2 (6 bases). The CDR3 consists of 15 residues. Trimming shortened V by 0 bases and J by 3 bases, and 12 bases separated the two germline ends. CDR1 is MGHRA, CDR2 YSYEKL, per germline.

This clonotype was counted many times. V gene TRBV27 combines with J gene TRBJ2-1, with no clear D. This CDR3 has 13 amino acids. Germline V gene data show CDR1 as MNHEY and CDR2 as SMNVEV (reference sequence). V was shortened by 4 bases and J by 1 base, with 5 bases between the two germline ends. The CDR3 DNA follows: TGTGCCAGCAGTTACCGATCCTACAATGAGCAGTTCTTC. It codes for CASSYRSYNEQFF.

This clonotype was detected a few times. V and J are TRBV27 and TRBJ1-6, with a weak D call TRBD1 (5 bases). Trimming stripped 2 bases from V and 10 bases from J, with 9 bases between. The CDR3 has 13 residues. Germline CDR1 MNHEY, CDR2 SMNVEV (reference sequence). For the CDR3, the DNA is TGTGCCAGCAGTTTAGACAGCTTCTCACCCCTCCACTTT. Its translation: CASSLDSFSPLHF.

This clonotype turned up a few times. This sequence joins TRBV9 and TRBJ2-5, with D tentatively TRBD2 (5 bases). The CDR3 sequence is 16 residues long. V gave up 0 bases and J gave up 5 bases, with 17 bases separating them. The V gene's germline CDR1 is SGDLS and CDR2 YYNGEE. CDR3 loop: CASSVERAYNLETQYF. CDR3 sequence (DNA): TGTGCCAGCAGCGTAGAGAGGGCGTATAATTTGGAGACCCAGTACTTC.

By share of the sample, this clonotype is medium-sized. V is TRBV11-1 and J is TRBJ2-7; perhaps TRBD2 as D (5 bases). Germline-derived CDR1 and CDR2 are SGHAT and FQDESV (reference sequence). V was shortened by 3 bases and J by 6 bases, with 9 bases between the two germline ends. CDR3 size: 12 residues. The CDR3, as DNA: TGTGCCAGCAGCTTCTTTGAGGGCGAGCAGTACTTC. Its translation is CASSFFEGEQYF.

This clonotype was seen more than once but under ten times. This chain uses TRBV20-1 with TRBJ2-3, with D perhaps given as TRBD1 or TRBD2 (5 bases each). Germline CDR1 DFQATT, CDR2 SNEGSKA (reference sequence). Trimming left V 3 bases short and J 6 bases short, with 7 bases between. There are 11 residues in the CDR3. In nucleotides, the CDR3 is TGCAGTGCTAGGTGGGGGGATACGCAGTATTTT. Protein: CSARWGDTQYF.

This clonotype has a handful of counts. The chain combines TRBV6-5 with TRBJ2-3, with D tentatively TRBD2 (5 bases). Between the trimmed V and J ends, which lost 1 base and 4 bases, there was a span of 15 bases. The V gene's germline CDR1 is MNHEY and CDR2 SVGAGI. There are 16 residues in the CDR3. The CDR3 DNA is TGTGCCAGCAGTTACTATGGACTCCCGTCCCCAGATACGCAGTATTTT. Translation gives CASSYYGLPSPDTQYF.

The CDR3 DNA is TGTGCCAGCAGTGAATACAGTGACTTCTCCTACGAGCAGTACTTC. This encodes CASSEYSDFSYEQYF. This sequence joins TRBV2 and TRBJ2-7, with no clear D. Trimming left V 2 bases short and J 0 bases short, with 11 bases between. CDR1 is SNHLY and CDR2 is FYNNEI in the germline V gene. This CDR3 comprises 15 residues.

V gene TRBV28 combines with J gene TRBJ1-1, with D unresolved. The CDR3 is 11 amino acids. The V end lost 2 bases, the J end lost 9 bases, and 7 bases lay between the germline ends. Germline V lookup: CDR1 MDHEN, CDR2 SYDVKM. In nucleotides, the CDR3 is TGTGCCAGCAGTTTAAGGCTCAAAGCTTTCTTT. Amino acid sequence: CASSLRLKAFF.